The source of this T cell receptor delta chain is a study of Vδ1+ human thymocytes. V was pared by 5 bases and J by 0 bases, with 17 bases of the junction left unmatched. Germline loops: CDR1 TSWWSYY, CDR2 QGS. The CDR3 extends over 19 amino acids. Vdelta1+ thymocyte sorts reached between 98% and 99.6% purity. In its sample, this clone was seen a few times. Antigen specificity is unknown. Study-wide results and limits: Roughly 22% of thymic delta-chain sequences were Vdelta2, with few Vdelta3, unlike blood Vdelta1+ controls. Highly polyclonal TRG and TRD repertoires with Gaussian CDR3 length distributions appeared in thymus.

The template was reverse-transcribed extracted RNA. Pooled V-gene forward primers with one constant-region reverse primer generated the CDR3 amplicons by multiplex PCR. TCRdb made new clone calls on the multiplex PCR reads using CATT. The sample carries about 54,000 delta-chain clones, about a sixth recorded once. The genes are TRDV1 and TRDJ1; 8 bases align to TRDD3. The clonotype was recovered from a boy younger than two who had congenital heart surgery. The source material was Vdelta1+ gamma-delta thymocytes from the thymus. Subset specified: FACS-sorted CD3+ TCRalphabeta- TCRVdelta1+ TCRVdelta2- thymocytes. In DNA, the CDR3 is TGTGCTCTTGGGTCACCCATTCACTTTACTGGGGGCTACACCGATAAACTCATCTTT. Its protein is CALGSPIHFTGGYTDKLIF.